These T cell receptor beta chains were read from a single sample in a study of cytomegalovirus exposure and HLA in healthy donors. Here immunoSEQ multiplex PCR was the method, and the copy in TCRdb shows in-frame clones only, minus some. The data hold 140,000 or so clones, with over 60% observed a single time. The sequenced sample consisted of PBMCs. The receptors originated from a woman in her 30s in good health and CMV-seronegative. CDR3s include the opening cysteine and the closing phenylalanine or tryptophan. D genes are given only for firm matches. Some rows have no size entry. The others give once, few or many, or a class for an expanded clone.

CDR3nt: TGCGCCGACAGGGCCAACAGGGGGGGGAACGAGCAGTACTTC
CDR3aa: CADRANRGGNEQYF
d_gene: NA
abundance: NA
j_gene: TRBJ2-7
v_gene: TRBV10-1

CDR3nt: TGCGCCAGCAGCCAAGATGAGCTAGCGGGGGGCTTATACACCGGGGAGCTGTTTTTT
CDR3aa: CASSQDELAGGLYTGELFF
d_gene: TRBD2
abundance: once
j_gene: TRBJ2-2
v_gene: TRBV4-3

CDR3nt: TGCGCCAGCAGCTTGAGCCCGACAAATGGAAACATTCAGTACTTC
CDR3aa: CASSLSPTNGNIQYF
d_gene: NA
abundance: NA
j_gene: TRBJ2-4
v_gene: TRBV5-1

CDR3nt: TGTGCCAGCAAAGCGGGAACGCGCGGGACTGAAGCTTTCTTT
CDR3aa: CASKAGTRGTEAFF
d_gene: NA
abundance: NA
j_gene: TRBJ1-1
v_gene: TRBV6-5

CDR3nt: TGCGCCAGCAGCTTGGCAGAAGCGGGGGGGCTCACAGATACGCAGTATTTT
CDR3aa: CASSLAEAGGLTDTQYF
d_gene: TRBD2
abundance: NA
j_gene: TRBJ2-3
v_gene: TRBV5-1

CDR3nt: TGTGCCAGCAGCCCCGGGGGGGCATATTCACCCCTCCACTTT
CDR3aa: CASSPGGAYSPLHF
d_gene: NA
abundance: once
j_gene: TRBJ1-6
v_gene: TRBV6-5

CDR3nt: TGTGCCAGCAGCAGACAGGGGTTGGACTATGGCTACACCTTC
CDR3aa: CASSRQGLDYGYTF
d_gene: TRBD1
abundance: NA
j_gene: TRBJ1-2
v_gene: TRBV5-4

CDR3nt: TGTGCCAGCAGCTTGTATATCCGGTTGGTGGATAATTCACCCCTCCACTTT
CDR3aa: CASSLYIRLVDNSPLHF
d_gene: NA
abundance: few
j_gene: TRBJ1-6
v_gene: TRBV5-5

CDR3nt: TGTGCCAGCAGCGTAGGACAAGGGACAGGGGATGGCTACACCTTC
CDR3aa: CASSVGQGTGDGYTF
d_gene: TRBD1
abundance: NA
j_gene: TRBJ1-2
v_gene: TRBV9

CDR3nt: TGCGCCAGCAGCCATGGCCCCGACTCCTACAATGAGCAGTTCTTC
CDR3aa: CASSHGPDSYNEQFF
d_gene: NA
abundance: NA
j_gene: TRBJ2-1
v_gene: TRBV4-3

CDR3nt: TGTGCCAGTAGTATAGACGCGGACAGGAACACTGAAGCTTTCTTT
CDR3aa: CASSIDADRNTEAFF
d_gene: NA
abundance: few
j_gene: TRBJ1-1
v_gene: TRBV19

CDR3nt: TGCAGCGTTGGTAGCGGGGAGGACAATGAGCAGTTCTTC
CDR3aa: CSVGSGEDNEQFF
d_gene: TRBD2
abundance: few
j_gene: TRBJ2-1
v_gene: TRBV29-1

CDR3nt: TGTGCCAGCAGTCAGGACAGGGGCTCCTACGAGCAGTACTTC
CDR3aa: CASSQDRGSYEQYF
d_gene: TRBD1
abundance: once
j_gene: TRBJ2-7
v_gene: TRBV6-4

CDR3nt: TGTGCCAGCAGTTACCAGTTCAGGGGCTATGGCTACACCTTC
CDR3aa: CASSYQFRGYGYTF
d_gene: NA
abundance: NA
j_gene: TRBJ1-2
v_gene: TRBV6-5

CDR3nt: TGTGCCAGCAGCGAAATGGCAGGCACAGATACGCAGTATTTT
CDR3aa: CASSEMAGTDTQYF
d_gene: NA
abundance: NA
j_gene: TRBJ2-3
v_gene: TRBV9

CDR3nt: TGTGCCAGCAGCTTAGGGTTAGCGGGGGGGCGCTTCACAGATACGCAGTATTTT
CDR3aa: CASSLGLAGGRFTDTQYF
d_gene: TRBD2
abundance: NA
j_gene: TRBJ2-3
v_gene: TRBV7-2

CDR3nt: TGCAGTGCGAGGACAGACTATGGCTACACCTTC
CDR3aa: CSARTDYGYTF
d_gene: NA
abundance: few
j_gene: TRBJ1-2
v_gene: TRBV20-1

CDR3nt: TGCGCCAGCAGCTTGCGGGGCTCTGGGGCCAACGTCCTGACTTTC
CDR3aa: CASSLRGSGANVLTF
d_gene: NA
abundance: NA
j_gene: TRBJ2-6
v_gene: TRBV5-1

CDR3nt: TGTGCCAGCACGCAGGGCAACTCCTACGAGCAGTACTTC
CDR3aa: CASTQGNSYEQYF
d_gene: NA
abundance: NA
j_gene: TRBJ2-7
v_gene: TRBV7-6

CDR3nt: TGTGCCAGCAGCTTATCCAACAGGGTCGAAAAACTGTTTTTT
CDR3aa: CASSLSNRVEKLFF
d_gene: NA
abundance: NA
j_gene: TRBJ1-4
v_gene: TRBV5-6

CDR3nt: TGCGCCAGCAGCCAAGATGGGACAGGAGTCTACGAGCAGTACTTC
CDR3aa: CASSQDGTGVYEQYF
d_gene: TRBD1
abundance: once
j_gene: TRBJ2-7
v_gene: TRBV4-3

CDR3nt: TGCGCCAGCAGGCCCGGGACTAGGTTAATGTACGAGCAGTACTTC
CDR3aa: CASRPGTRLMYEQYF
d_gene: TRBD2
abundance: few
j_gene: TRBJ2-7
v_gene: TRBV5-1

CDR3nt: TGTGCCAGCGGTCGGACAGGGTCCTACGAGCAGTACTTC
CDR3aa: CASGRTGSYEQYF
d_gene: TRBD1
abundance: once
j_gene: TRBJ2-7
v_gene: TRBV2

CDR3nt: TGTGCCAGCAGCTTGAGGCCAGGGGCAGATACGCAGTATTTT
CDR3aa: CASSLRPGADTQYF
d_gene: NA
abundance: NA
j_gene: TRBJ2-3
v_gene: TRBV7-2

CDR3nt: TGCGCCAGCAGTGATGGGACAGTTGGGGAAAAACTGTTTTTT
CDR3aa: CASSDGTVGEKLFF
d_gene: TRBD1
abundance: NA
j_gene: TRBJ1-4
v_gene: TRBV10-1

CDR3nt: TGTGCCAGCAGTGGGCAGGGGGGCGCTGAAGCTTTCTTT
CDR3aa: CASSGQGGAEAFF
d_gene: TRBD1
abundance: NA
j_gene: TRBJ1-1
v_gene: TRBV2

CDR3nt: TGTGCCAGCAGTTACTCGGGGCTCGGCTACACCTTC
CDR3aa: CASSYSGLGYTF
d_gene: NA
abundance: NA
j_gene: TRBJ1-2
v_gene: TRBV6-5

CDR3nt: TGCGCCAGCAGCTTGGTTAGCGGGGGGATTCAAGAGACCCAGTACTTC
CDR3aa: CASSLVSGGIQETQYF
d_gene: TRBD2
abundance: NA
j_gene: TRBJ2-5
v_gene: TRBV5-1

CDR3nt: TGTGCTAACTTTAGGGGGCTTTCCTACGAGCAGTACTTC
CDR3aa: CANFRGLSYEQYF
d_gene: TRBD1
abundance: NA
j_gene: TRBJ2-7
v_gene: TRBV7-7

CDR3nt: TGTGCCAGCAGCTCCACTAGGGATGAGCAGTTCTTC
CDR3aa: CASSSTRDEQFF
d_gene: NA
abundance: medium-sized
j_gene: TRBJ2-1
v_gene: TRBV7-4

CDR3nt: TGTGCCAGCAGTCCCTCACAGGGGAGTGAGCAGTTCTTC
CDR3aa: CASSPSQGSEQFF
d_gene: TRBD1
abundance: NA
j_gene: TRBJ2-1
v_gene: TRBV7-9

CDR3nt: TGTGCCAGCAGGGGGGGGTATAGTACTGAAGCTTTCTTT
CDR3aa: CASRGGYSTEAFF
d_gene: NA
abundance: NA
j_gene: TRBJ1-1
v_gene: TRBV27

CDR3nt: TGTGCCAGCAGCCAAGGGACTGAAAATGAAAAACTGTTTTTT
CDR3aa: CASSQGTENEKLFF
d_gene: NA
abundance: NA
j_gene: TRBJ1-4
v_gene: TRBV4-2

CDR3nt: TGCGCCAGCAGCCGGGATCCGGGGGGAACCGGGGAGCTGTTTTTT
CDR3aa: CASSRDPGGTGELFF
d_gene: TRBD2
abundance: NA
j_gene: TRBJ2-2
v_gene: TRBV5-1

CDR3nt: TGTGCCAGCAGCCCCACCCTGGACAGACCAACAGATACGCAGTATTTT
CDR3aa: CASSPTLDRPTDTQYF
d_gene: NA
abundance: once
j_gene: TRBJ2-3
v_gene: TRBV7-2

CDR3nt: TGTGCCAGCAGCCCCGGGACAGGGGGTTCCTATGGCTACACCTTC
CDR3aa: CASSPGTGGSYGYTF
d_gene: TRBD1
abundance: NA
j_gene: TRBJ1-2
v_gene: TRBV7-3

CDR3nt: TGCAGCGTTGAAAAGGGGGCGTTTGGCTACACCTTC
CDR3aa: CSVEKGAFGYTF
d_gene: TRBD1
abundance: NA
j_gene: TRBJ1-2
v_gene: TRBV29-1

CDR3nt: TGTGCCAGCAGCACCGGACTAGCTCGAAGCTACAATGAGCAGTTCTTC
CDR3aa: CASSTGLARSYNEQFF
d_gene: TRBD2
abundance: NA
j_gene: TRBJ2-1
v_gene: TRBV7-8

CDR3nt: TGTGCCAGCCTGGCGGGGGGGGCCGACAATGAGCAGTTCTTC
CDR3aa: CASLAGGADNEQFF
d_gene: TRBD2
abundance: NA
j_gene: TRBJ2-1
v_gene: TRBV9

CDR3nt: TGTGCCAGCAGCGTAGGGCAGGGTGGGGCTGAAGCTTTCTTT
CDR3aa: CASSVGQGGAEAFF
d_gene: NA
abundance: NA
j_gene: TRBJ1-1
v_gene: TRBV9

CDR3nt: TGTGCCAGCAGGCCCCAGGGGGGAACTGAAGCTTTCTTT
CDR3aa: CASRPQGGTEAFF
d_gene: TRBD1
abundance: NA
j_gene: TRBJ1-1
v_gene: TRBV13

CDR3nt: TGCAGCGTTGCCCCAGGGGCGATGAACACTGAAGCTTTCTTT
CDR3aa: CSVAPGAMNTEAFF
d_gene: NA
abundance: NA
j_gene: TRBJ1-1
v_gene: TRBV29-1

CDR3nt: TGTGCCATCAGGGCTAGCGGGGGGAGCTACGAGCAGTACTTC
CDR3aa: CAIRASGGSYEQYF
d_gene: TRBD2
abundance: NA
j_gene: TRBJ2-7
v_gene: TRBV10-3

CDR3nt: TGTGCCAGCAGTCGACAGGGGTTCGATGAGCAGTTCTTC
CDR3aa: CASSRQGFDEQFF
d_gene: TRBD1
abundance: NA
j_gene: TRBJ2-1
v_gene: TRBV25-1

CDR3nt: TGTGCCAGCAGCTGGGGCCGCACAGATACGCAGTATTTT
CDR3aa: CASSWGRTDTQYF
d_gene: NA
abundance: NA
j_gene: TRBJ2-3
v_gene: TRBV11-1

CDR3nt: TGTGCCAGCAGCCGGGGACAGGGAGGAGGCTACACCTTC
CDR3aa: CASSRGQGGGYTF
d_gene: TRBD1
abundance: once
j_gene: TRBJ1-2
v_gene: TRBV5-4

CDR3nt: TGTGCCTGGAGTAAGGGGGCAAGGGGCACTGAAGCTTTCTTT
CDR3aa: CAWSKGARGTEAFF
d_gene: TRBD1
abundance: NA
j_gene: TRBJ1-1
v_gene: TRBV30

CDR3nt: TGTGCCAGCAGCGTAGGAGATTCATCCATTTACGAGCAGTACTTC
CDR3aa: CASSVGDSSIYEQYF
d_gene: NA
abundance: NA
j_gene: TRBJ2-7
v_gene: TRBV9

CDR3nt: TGCGCCAGCAGCTTGTCGGAGACCCAGTACTTC
CDR3aa: CASSLSETQYF
d_gene: NA
abundance: once
j_gene: TRBJ2-5
v_gene: TRBV5-1

CDR3nt: TGTGCCAGCTCACCACTTTTACATGGGAACACTGAAGCTTTCTTT
CDR3aa: CASSPLLHGNTEAFF
d_gene: NA
abundance: NA
j_gene: TRBJ1-1
v_gene: TRBV18